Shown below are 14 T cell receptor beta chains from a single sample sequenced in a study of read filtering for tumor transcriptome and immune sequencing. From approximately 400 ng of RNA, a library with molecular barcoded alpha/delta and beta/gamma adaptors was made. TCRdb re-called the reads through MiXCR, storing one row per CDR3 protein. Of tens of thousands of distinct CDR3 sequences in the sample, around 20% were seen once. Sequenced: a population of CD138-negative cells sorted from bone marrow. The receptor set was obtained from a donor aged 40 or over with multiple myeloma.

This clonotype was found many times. CDR3 loop: CSGRRDTQETQYF. The DNA for the CDR3 is TGCAGCGGGAGAAGAGACACACAAGAGACCCAGTACTTC. The chain employs TRBV29-1 and TRBJ2-5, with unresolved D. The germline V gene encodes CDR1 SQVTM and CDR2 ANQGSEA. Trimming removed 7 bases from V and 2 bases from J, with 14 bases in between. The CDR3 runs 13 residues. The entire variable domain, with the rest obtained from reference TRBV29-1 and TRBJ2-5, is as follows: SAVISQKPSRDICQRGTSLTIQCQVDSQVTMMFWYRQQPGQSLTLIATANQGSEATYESGFVIDKFPISRPNLTFSTLTVSNMSPEDSSIYLCSGRRDTQETQYFGPGTRLLVL.

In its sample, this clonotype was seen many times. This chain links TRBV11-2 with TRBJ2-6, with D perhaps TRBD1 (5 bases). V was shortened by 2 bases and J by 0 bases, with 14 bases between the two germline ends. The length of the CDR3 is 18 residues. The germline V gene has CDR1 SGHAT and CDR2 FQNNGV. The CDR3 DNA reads TGTGCCAGCAGCTTATTTAGGGGCGTATTCTCTGGGGCCAACGTCCTGACTTTC. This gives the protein CASSLFRGVFSGANVLTF.

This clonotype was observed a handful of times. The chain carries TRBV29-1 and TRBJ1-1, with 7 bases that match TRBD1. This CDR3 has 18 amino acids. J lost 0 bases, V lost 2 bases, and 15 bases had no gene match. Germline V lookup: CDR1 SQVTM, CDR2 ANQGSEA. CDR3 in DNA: TGCAGCGTTGAAAAGGGGGGCCGACAGGGCCTAATGAACACTGAAGCTTTCTTT. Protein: CSVEKGGRQGLMNTEAFF.

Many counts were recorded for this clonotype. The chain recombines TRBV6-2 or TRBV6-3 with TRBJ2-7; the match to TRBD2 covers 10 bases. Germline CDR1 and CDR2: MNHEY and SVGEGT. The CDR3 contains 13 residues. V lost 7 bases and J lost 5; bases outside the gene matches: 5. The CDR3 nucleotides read TGTGCCAGCATGAAGCGGGAGGGCCACGAGCAGTACTTC. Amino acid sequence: CASMKREGHEQYF.

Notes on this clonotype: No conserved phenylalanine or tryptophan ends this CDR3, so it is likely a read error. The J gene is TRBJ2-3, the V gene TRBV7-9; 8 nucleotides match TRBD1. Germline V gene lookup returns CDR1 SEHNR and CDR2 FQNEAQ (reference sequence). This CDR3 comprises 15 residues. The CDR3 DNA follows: TGTGTCAGCAGCTTAACAGGGGGTTTCGGAGATACGCAGTATCTT. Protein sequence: CVSSLTGGFGDTQYL.

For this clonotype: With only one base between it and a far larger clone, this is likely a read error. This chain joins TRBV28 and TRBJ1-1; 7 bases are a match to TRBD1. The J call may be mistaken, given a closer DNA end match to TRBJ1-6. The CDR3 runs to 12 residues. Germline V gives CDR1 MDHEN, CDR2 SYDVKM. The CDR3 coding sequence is TGTGCCAGCAGGCCGCAGGGGGTGACCCTCCACTTT. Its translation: CASRPQGVTLHF.

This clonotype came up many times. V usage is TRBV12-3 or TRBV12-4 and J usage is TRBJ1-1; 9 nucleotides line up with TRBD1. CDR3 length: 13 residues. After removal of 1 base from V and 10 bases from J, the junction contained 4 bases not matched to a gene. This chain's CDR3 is CASSLVGTGRAFF. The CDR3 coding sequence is TGTGCCAGCAGTTTAGTTGGGACAGGGAGAGCTTTCTTT.

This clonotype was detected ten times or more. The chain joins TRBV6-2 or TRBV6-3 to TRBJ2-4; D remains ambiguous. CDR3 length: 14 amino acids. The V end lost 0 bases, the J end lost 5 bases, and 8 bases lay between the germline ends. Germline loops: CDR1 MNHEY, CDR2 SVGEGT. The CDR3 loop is CASSYSSRENIQYF. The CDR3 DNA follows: TGTGCCAGCAGTTACTCGAGTCGCGAAAACATTCAGTACTTC.

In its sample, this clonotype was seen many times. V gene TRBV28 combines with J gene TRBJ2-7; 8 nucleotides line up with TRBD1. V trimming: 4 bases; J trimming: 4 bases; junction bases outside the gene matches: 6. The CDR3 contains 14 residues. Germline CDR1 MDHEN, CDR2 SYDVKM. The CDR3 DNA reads TGTGCCAGCAGTTCCCAGGGGGCGGTGTACGAGCAGTACTTC. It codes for CASSSQGAVYEQYF.

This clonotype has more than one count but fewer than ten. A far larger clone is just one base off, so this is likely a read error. The CDR3 bases are TGTGCCGGCAGCCAAGTTGTAGAAGCGGGAGGATGGACCGGGGAGCTGTTTTTT. It is translated as CAGSQVVEAGGWTGELFF. The genes are TRBV3-2 and TRBJ2-2; the D call in the table, TRBD2, was not verified against the DNA. TRBV3-2 represents a pseudogene. The CDR3 has 18 residues.

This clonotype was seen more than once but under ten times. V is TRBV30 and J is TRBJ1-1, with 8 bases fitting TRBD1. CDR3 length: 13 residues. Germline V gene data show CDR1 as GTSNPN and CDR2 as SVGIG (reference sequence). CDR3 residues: CAYDRGLNTEAFF. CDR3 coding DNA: TGTGCGTATGACAGGGGTCTGAACACTGAAGCTTTCTTT.

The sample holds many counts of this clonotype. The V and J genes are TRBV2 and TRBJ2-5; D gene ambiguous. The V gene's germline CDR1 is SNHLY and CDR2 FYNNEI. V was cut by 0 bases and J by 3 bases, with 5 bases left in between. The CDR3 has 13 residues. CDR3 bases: TGTGCCAGCAGTGAAGCCTACGAAGAGACCCAGTACTTC. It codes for CASSEAYEETQYF.

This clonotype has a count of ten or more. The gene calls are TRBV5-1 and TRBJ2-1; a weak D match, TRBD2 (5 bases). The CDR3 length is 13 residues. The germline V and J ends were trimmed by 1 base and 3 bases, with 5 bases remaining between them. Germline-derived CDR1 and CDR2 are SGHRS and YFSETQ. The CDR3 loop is CASSLRDYNEQFF. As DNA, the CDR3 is TGCGCCAGCAGCTTGCGGGACTACAATGAGCAGTTCTTC. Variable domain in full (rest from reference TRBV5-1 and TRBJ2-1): KAGVTQTPRYLIKTRGQQVTLSCSPISGHRSVSWYQQTPGQGLQFLFEYFSETQRNKGNFPGRFSGRQFSNSRSEMNVSTLELGDSALYLCASSLRDYNEQFFGPGTRLTVL.

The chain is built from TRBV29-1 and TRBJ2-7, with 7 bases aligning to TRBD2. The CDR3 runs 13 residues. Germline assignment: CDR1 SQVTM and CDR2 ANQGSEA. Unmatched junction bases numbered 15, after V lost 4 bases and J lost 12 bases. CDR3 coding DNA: TGCAGCGTTGCCCCCCCGGGAGGTGGTGGGCTGTACTTC. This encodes CSVAPPGGGGLYF.